This TCR beta chain was found in a study of T-cell memory formation after mild COVID-19 (dated by TCRdb to about 2021). Looking at the study overall: TCR sequence clusters from the two donors were found to be largely donor specific. In two donors, T-cell clones that expanded and contracted after mild COVID-19 were tracked by sequencing TCRalpha and TCRbeta repertoires over time. The cohort was made up of two young adult volunteers, one female and one male, who were previously healthy.

What the research found in general, with its limitations: Only two mild cases were covered in the study, and larger cohorts including severe cases with pre-infection samples were considered necessary. The detection of some responding clones in pre-infection memory suggests that pre-existing cross-reactive memory T cells joined the SARS-CoV-2 response. Clones that contracted from day 15 to 85 showed balanced CD4/CD8 phenotypes, whereas a second wave of clones that expanded from day 15 to 37 leaned towards CD4+. Contracting CD4+ clones turned up mainly in the CM and EM memory subsets, whereas EMRA was where CD8+ clones were enriched. SARS-CoV-2 specificity of the second-wave clones peaking on day 37 was not confirmed.

The instrument given in TCRdb is Illumina NovaSeq 6000. Using 5'RACE with constant-segment primers, TCRalpha and TCRbeta cDNA libraries were constructed, with sample barcodes and unique molecular identifiers added in the process. Trizol reagent was used to extract RNA from every sample. Libraries were amplified in two PCR steps, with a second sample barcode and Illumina TruSeq adapters added in the second step. The libraries were sequenced on an Illumina NovaSeq using 2 x 150 bp paired-end reads. Per the authors' processing: Reads were demultiplexed and collapsed into UMI-guided consensus sequences with migec v1.2.7. With mixcr v2.1.11, UMI consensuses were aligned to TRA and TRB V and J templates and assembled into clonotypes. A clonotype was counted as expanded or contracted only when both edgeR and NoisET called the clonotype significant, with the noise models trained on biological replicates. edgeR calls used a false discovery rate-adjusted p below 0.01 and a log2 fold-change threshold of 1. PCA with hierarchical clustering of max-normalized trajectories of the 1000 most abundant clonotypes was used as exploratory dynamics analysis. Each responding clone was given a CD4 or CD8 phenotype based on the CD4+ and CD8+ repertoires, which had been sequenced separately. TCRdb reanalyzed the raw reads on its own, using fastp at Q25 for trimming and MiXCR for clone calling, and kept in-frame beta chains. Every CDR3 protein is listed once, alongside the most common genes and DNA of its rows. Clone size and V and J calls follow TCRdb, not the original study. Present in this sample are 100,000 to 140,000 distinct CDR3 sequences, 14% of which were seen just once. The top ten clones comprise about 39% of the sample.

With regard to this clonotype: What this receptor recognizes is not known. No per-base quality is available; no much larger clone lies one base away.

Measured from the cysteine to the phenylalanine, the CDR3 is 15 residues long. Only CDR3 DNA is held: 45 bases, read in frame from base 1. As encoded in the germline V gene, CDR1 is SQVTM while CDR2 is ANQGSEA. The junction carries 23 bases between V and J, which are trimmed by 8 bases and 6 bases respectively. Ficoll-Paque density gradient centrifugation was used to isolate PBMCs. The sequence joins TRBV29-1 to TRBJ2-1; perhaps TRBD1 is the D gene, with 7 bases matching. The sequence derives from a man aged 18 to 35 who had mild COVID-19 (a few samples of this study predate the infection). The sample titles of this study are shuffled in the database, so cell type and time point are left out; the donor was told from shared clones. Material: PBMCs or a T cell subset sorted from them (not recorded which). CDR3 reads: CSFSRRRGPLNEQFF. The DNA is TGCAGCTTCTCCCGTCGGAGGGGGCCTCTCAATGAGCAGTTCTTC.